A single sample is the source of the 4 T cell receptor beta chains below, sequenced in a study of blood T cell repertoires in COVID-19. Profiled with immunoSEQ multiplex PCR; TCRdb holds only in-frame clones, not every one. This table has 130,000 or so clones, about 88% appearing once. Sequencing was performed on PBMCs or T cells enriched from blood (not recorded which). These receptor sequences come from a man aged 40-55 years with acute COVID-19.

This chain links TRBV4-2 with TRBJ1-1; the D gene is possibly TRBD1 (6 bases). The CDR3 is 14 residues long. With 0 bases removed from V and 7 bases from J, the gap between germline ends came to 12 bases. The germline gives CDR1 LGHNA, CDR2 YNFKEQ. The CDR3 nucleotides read TGTGCCAGCAGCCAAGAGGGACAACGGCATGAAGCTTTCTTT. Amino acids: CASSQEGQRHEAFF.

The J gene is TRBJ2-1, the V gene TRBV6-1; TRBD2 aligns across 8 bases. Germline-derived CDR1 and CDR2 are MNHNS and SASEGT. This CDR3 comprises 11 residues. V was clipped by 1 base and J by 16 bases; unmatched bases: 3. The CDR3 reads CASSEGGGSFF. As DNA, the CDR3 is TGTGCCAGCAGTGAAGGCGGGGGGTCTTTCTTC.

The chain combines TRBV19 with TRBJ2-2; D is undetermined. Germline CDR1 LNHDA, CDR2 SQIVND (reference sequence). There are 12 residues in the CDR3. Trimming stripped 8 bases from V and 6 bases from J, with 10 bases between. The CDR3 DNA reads TGTGCCAGTCAAGCGACTCCCGGGGAGCTGTTTTTT. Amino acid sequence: CASQATPGELFF.

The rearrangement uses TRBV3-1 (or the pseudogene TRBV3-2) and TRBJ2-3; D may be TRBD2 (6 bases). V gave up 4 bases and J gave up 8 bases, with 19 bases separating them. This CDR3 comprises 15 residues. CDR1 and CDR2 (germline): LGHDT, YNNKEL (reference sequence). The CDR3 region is CASSLGTRRDGTQYF. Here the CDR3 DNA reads TGTGCCAGCAGCCTCGGGACTCGTAGGGACGGTACGCAGTATTTT.